This TCR beta chain stems from a study of breast tumors, draining lymph nodes, adjacent tissues. Study conclusions and caveats: Most tumor T cells seemingly derive from lymph node, then expand in tumor.

MiXCR, applied by TCRdb to the multiplex PCR reads, yields one record per CDR3 protein. Here the sample spans over 70,000 distinct CDR3 sequences, approximately 28% being singletons. The germline V and J ends were trimmed by 2 bases and 0 bases, with 11 bases remaining between them. Germline CDR1 is DFQATT and CDR2 is SNEGSKA (reference sequence). CDR3 length: 14 amino acids. For this clonotype: As yet, its antigen is unknown.

The lymph nodes were axillary draining lymph nodes from breast cancer patients. The rearrangement uses TRBV20-1 and TRBJ2-7, with D unclear. This sequence originates from a female donor with breast cancer. Some clones in this sample may be carry-over from other donors' samples. The sequenced sample was axillary lymph node tissue. The CDR3 sequence: CSARPAQTSYEQYF. The CDR3 nucleotides are TGCAGTGCTAGACCGGCACAAACCTCCTACGAGCAGTACTTC.